The TCR beta chain described here comes from a study of CD8 T cells in ankylosing spondylitis. The CDR3 is made up of 12 amino acids. Per germline, CDR1 DFQATT and CDR2 SNEGSKA (reference sequence). V lost 7 bases to trimming and J lost 3 bases, with 10 bases between them. Using quantitative 5'-RACE with molecular barcodes, the authors made TCR beta libraries. TCRdb analysed the 5' RACE reads with MiXCR anew, one entry per CDR3 protein. The sample consists of 200,000 to 250,000 distinct CDR3 sequences, 9.5% to 12% of them appearing once. Findings and limits, study-wide: Some of the motif variants had earlier been found in reactive arthritis patients' fluid and blood. With a CD8+ phenotype, disease-linked clones were relatively rare in peripheral blood.

There are many counts of this clonotype. As yet, its antigen is unknown. The TCR was taken from a male donor with ankylosing spondylitis or in good health (not recorded which). The chain joins TRBV20-1 to TRBJ2-1; D is undetermined. The sample taken for sequencing was blood, either unsorted or a sorted T cell fraction (not recorded which). The CDR3 sequence: CSGRGIYNEQFF. CDR3 bases: TGCAGTGGCCGAGGAATCTACAATGAGCAGTTCTTC.